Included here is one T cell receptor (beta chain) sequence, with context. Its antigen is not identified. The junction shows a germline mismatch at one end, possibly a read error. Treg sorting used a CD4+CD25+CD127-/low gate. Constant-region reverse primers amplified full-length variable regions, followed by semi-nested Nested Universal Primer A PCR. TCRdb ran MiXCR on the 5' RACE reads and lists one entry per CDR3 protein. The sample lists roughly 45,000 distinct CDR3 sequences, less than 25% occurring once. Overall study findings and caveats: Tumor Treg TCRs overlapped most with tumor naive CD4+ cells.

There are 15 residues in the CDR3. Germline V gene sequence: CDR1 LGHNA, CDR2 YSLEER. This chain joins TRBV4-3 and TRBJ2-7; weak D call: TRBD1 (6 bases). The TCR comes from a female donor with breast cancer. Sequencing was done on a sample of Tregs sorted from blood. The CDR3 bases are TGTGCCAGCAGCCAACAGACAGGTTTAACGTACGAGCAGTACTTC. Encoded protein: CASSQQTGLTYEQYF.